This TCR beta chain was sequenced for a study of blood T cell repertoires in COVID-19. Turning to the study itself: The United States, Italy and Spain provided the acute and convalescent COVID-19 samples. T cells, B-cell-depleted T cells, or PBMCs provided the cDNA or gDNA that served as material.

Per the original methods: It was from reference gene primer amplification that nucleated cell counts were estimated. The assay was immunoSEQ multiplex PCR, and TCRdb's table has in-frame clones only and misses some. The V and J calls and clone size come from that table; D and trimming were worked out from the DNA. Of fewer than 85,000 clones detected, about 85% appear once; the ten largest clones hold 8.5% to 9.5%. This clone was observed once. Deletions cut 0 bases from V and 3 bases from J, with 4 bases between. In germline, CDR1 is SGHVS, CDR2 FQNEAQ. The CDR3 sequence is 13 residues long. The TCR was taken from a human donor in a cohort sampled during active COVID-19. Sequenced material: peripheral blood. The chain employs TRBV7-8 and TRBJ2-3; D is unclear. The CDR3 region has the DNA TGTGCCAGCAGCTTAGCGGAGACAGATACGCAGTATTTT. This sequence encodes CASSLAETDTQYF.